This is a list of T cell receptor beta chains from one sample in a study of T cells in Graves' hyperthyroidism and ophthalmopathy. In TCRdb, the multiplex PCR reads were re-called with MiXCR into one record per CDR3 protein. The sample has just under 750,000 distinct CDR3 sequences; approximately 40% are singletons. The sequenced material came from blood. The receptors were sampled from a middle-aged woman with Graves' hyperthyroidism. CDR3s include the opening cysteine and the closing phenylalanine or tryptophan. Each record gives: V gene, CDR3 protein.

>TRBV30
CAWTIGGSPLHF
>TRBV7-2
CASSYTGVEQYF
>TRBV7-9
CASSLGEGDEAFF
>TRBV11-2
CVSTSGGVVTGELFF
>TRBV29-1
CSVGISGRGNEQYF
>TRBV9
CASSVGLQNTEAFF
>TRBV7-2
CASSPTGADEKLFF
>TRBV10-3
CAISESDPNQPQHF
>TRBV11-2
CASSLGFGRSSYEQYF
>TRBV10-3
CAIMTGAGFGEAFF
>TRBV2
CASSEEGGASNQPQHF
>TRBV2
CASSLSTGPSSYEQYF
>TRBV10-3
CASQSGANVLTF
>TRBV10-3
CAISESSSLETQYF
>TRBV9
CASSVEGTGVSSPLHF
>TRBV28
CASMIGTAHQPQHF
>TRBV6-5
CASSYRRNTEAFF
>TRBV4-1
CASDWGDGNQPQHF
>TRBV20-1
CSAPPGESEQYF
>TRBV4-3
CASSQGDRGGSRETQYF
>TRBV29-1
CSVTGEGNIQYF
>TRBV5-6
CASSPRDSLQSYEQYF
>TRBV7-9
CASTVKGYEQYF
>TRBV5-1
CASSLTTGRAFF
>TRBV4-3
CASSQGSQGGGNQPQHF
>TRBV10-3
CAIRDFTLANSYEQYF
>TRBV24-1
CATSDPTGARETQYF
>TRBV7-2
CASSLRQGLAWYF
>TRBV10-3
CAISGWGQGVTNYGYTF
>TRBV7-2
CASSSNPGYSNEQYF
>TRBV15
CATSREAGAFYTF
>TRBV7-8
CASSKSGTGGSSGANVLTF
>TRBV7-2
CASSPPGGFYEQYF
>TRBV7-8
CASNPTGAGTFYEQYF
>TRBV10-3
CAISWDRGHGYTF
>TRBV10-1
CASQAENTGELFF
>TRBV7-9
CASSTQQFRGEKLFF
>TRBV7-9
CASRRIWDTEAFF
>TRBV10-3
CAISVNGVSSPLHF
>TRBV2
CASRGLKGEQYF
>TRBV7-9
CASSLAAGTGYTF
>TRBV20-1
CSASTRGPEAFF
>TRBV20-1
CSAGGGEKLLF
>TRBV14
CASSQDMGGYTF
>TRBV7-9
CASSLGSGLSGGETQYF